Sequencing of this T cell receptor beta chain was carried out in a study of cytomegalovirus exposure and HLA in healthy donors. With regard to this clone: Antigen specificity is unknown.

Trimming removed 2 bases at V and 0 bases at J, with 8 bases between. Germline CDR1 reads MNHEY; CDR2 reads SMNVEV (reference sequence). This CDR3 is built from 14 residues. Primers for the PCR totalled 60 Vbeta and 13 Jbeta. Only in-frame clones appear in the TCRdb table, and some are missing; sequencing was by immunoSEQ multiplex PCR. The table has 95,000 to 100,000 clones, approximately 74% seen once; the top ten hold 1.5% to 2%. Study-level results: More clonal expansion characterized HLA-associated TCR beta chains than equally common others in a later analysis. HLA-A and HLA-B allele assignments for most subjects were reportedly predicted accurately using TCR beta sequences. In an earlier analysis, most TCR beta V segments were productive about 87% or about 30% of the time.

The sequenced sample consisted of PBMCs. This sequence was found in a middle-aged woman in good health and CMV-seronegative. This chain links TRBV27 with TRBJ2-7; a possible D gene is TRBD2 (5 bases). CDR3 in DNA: TGTGCCAGCAGTTTAGGGCGGGTCTCCTACGAGCAGTACTTC. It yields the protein CASSLGRVSYEQYF.